This entry lists 2 T cell receptor beta chains sequenced from one sample in a study of PD-1 blockade in mismatch repair-deficient tumors. Libraries were prepared by immunoSEQ multiplex PCR; TCRdb keeps only in-frame clonotypes and omits some of them. Here the sample spans tens of thousands of clones, around 85% being singletons. Source: PBMCs, taken before pembrolizumab treatment. All receptors derive from an adult with mismatch repair-deficient cancer.

The chain employs TRBV7-2 and TRBJ2-1; 7 bases align to TRBD2. CDR3 size: 15 residues. Germline V gives CDR1 SGHTA, CDR2 FQGNSA. V shed 4 bases and J 0 bases; nucleotides not matched to a gene: 3. The CDR3 nucleotides are TGTGCCAGCAGCTCCTTAGCGGGCTCCTACAATGAGCAGTTCTTC. Translating it yields CASSSLAGSYNEQFF.

The chain carries TRBV10-3 and TRBJ2-7, with 15 bases that match TRBD2. This CDR3 spans 13 amino acids. With 7 bases clipped from V and 6 bases from J, the junction kept 1 base outside the gene matches. Germline CDR1 is ENHRY and CDR2 is SYGVKD. CDR3: CAITGLAGGEQYF. The CDR3 nucleotides are TGTGCCATCACGGGACTAGCGGGAGGCGAGCAGTACTTC.